These T cell receptor beta chains were read from a single sample in a study of T cells in Graves' hyperthyroidism and ophthalmopathy. A single record per CDR3 protein comes from TCRdb applying MiXCR to the multiplex PCR reads. The data show some 740,000 distinct CDR3 sequences, around 13% seen once. Sequenced sample: blood. All receptors derive from a woman younger than 30 with Graves' hyperthyroidism. The CDR3 runs from the conserved cysteine through the conserved F or W. Fields, in order: D gene, V gene, clone size, J gene, CDR3 DNA, CDR3 protein. The D gene is left open where the match is weak. Not all rows give a size; the values are once, few, many and, for expanded clones, a class.

NA	TRBV13	many	TRBJ2-7	TGTGCCAGCAGCCACCTTTCTTGGGGCGGGGTATCCTACGAGCAGTACTTC	CASSHLSWGGVSYEQYF
TRBD2	TRBV11-2	many	TRBJ2-1	TGTGCCAGCAGCTCTGGACTAGCGGGAGGGGACAATGAGCAGTTCTTC	CASSSGLAGGDNEQFF
NA	TRBV28	few	TRBJ1-5	TGTGCCAGCAGTCACCGAAAACAAAAGGGACTGCATCAGCCCCAGCATTTT	CASSHRKQKGLHQPQHF
NA	TRBV20-1	NA	TRBJ2-1	TGCAGTGCTAGAGATGCCACCCCGGGGAGACGTCGGGCTAGGTACAATGAGCAGTTCTTC	CSARDATPGRRRARYNEQFF
NA	TRBV24-1	many	TRBJ2-5	TGTGCCACCAGTGATTTATCAGACCCGGACCAAGAGACCCAGTACTTC	CATSDLSDPDQETQYF
TRBD1	TRBV20-1	NA	TRBJ2-7	TGCAGTGCCCCACTCCGGGACAGGGTAAATGGCGAGCAGTACTTC	CSAPLRDRVNGEQYF
NA	TRBV7-2	few	TRBJ1-5	TGTGCCAGCAGCACTCAGGGTCAGCCCCAGCATTTT	CASSTQGQPQHF
NA	TRBV12-3/TRBV12-4	many	TRBJ2-2	TGTGCCAGCAGTGCCAGGGCCACCGGGGAGCTGTTTTTT	CASSARATGELFF
TRBD2	TRBV29-1	many	TRBJ2-1	TGCAGCGTCCCCCCGGCCGGAGGGCTAGCGGGAGGACTCTACAATGAGCAGTTCTTC	CSVPPAGGLAGGLYNEQFF
NA	TRBV11-2	NA	TRBJ2-5	TGTGCCAGCTCAAATTGGGGACTGAAGAAAGAGACCCAGTGCTTC	CASSNWGLKKETQCF
TRBD1	TRBV5-1	many	TRBJ2-1	TGCGCCAGCAGCTTGGGCTTCATTGGGACAGGTAACAATGAGCAGTTCTTC	CASSLGFIGTGNNEQFF
NA	TRBV6-1	many	TRBJ1-1	TGTGCCAGCAGTTCCCGGACACCCCCGAACACTGAAGCTTTCTTT	CASSSRTPPNTEAFF
TRBD2	TRBV7-3	NA	TRBJ2-3	TGTGCCAGCAGCCCCTCCGGGTCTAGCGGGAGCTGGGCAGATACGCAGTATTTT	CASSPSGSSGSWADTQYF
NA	TRBV9	many	TRBJ2-3	TGTGCCAGTCAGCTCGGGGCGGATAGCACAGATACGCAGTATTTT	CASQLGADSTDTQYF
TRBD2	TRBV3-1	NA	TRBJ2-2	TGTGCCAGCAGCTGGACTAGCGGGAGTGGAGAGCTGTTTTTT	CASSWTSGSGELFF
NA	TRBV19	NA	TRBJ1-5	TGTGCCAGTAGTAGGGACGGGCAGGGTAATACGGCCCAGCATTTT	CASSRDGQGNTAQHF
NA	TRBV20-1	many	TRBJ2-1	TGCAGTGCTAAATCTGGAGTAGGGGGATACAATGAGCAGTTCTTC	CSAKSGVGGYNEQFF
NA	TRBV12-3/TRBV12-4	many	TRBJ2-3	TGTGCCAGCAGTAACAGGGCCACAGATACGCAGTATTTT	CASSNRATDTQYF
TRBD1	TRBV9	many	TRBJ1-4	TGTGCCAGCAGCGTAGGAAGTACAGGGGTCGAAAAACTGTTTTTT	CASSVGSTGVEKLFF
TRBD1	TRBV29-1	few	TRBJ1-1	TGCAGCGGAGAAACAGGGGTGGGGACTGAAGCTTTCTTT	CSGETGVGTEAFF
NA	TRBV11-3	once	TRBJ2-1	TGTGCCAGCAGCTTCAGCGTTCACAATGAGCAGTTCTTC	CASSFSVHNEQFF
NA	TRBV30	many	TRBJ2-7	TGTGCCTGGAGTGAACAGAGCATCTACGAGCAGTACTTC	CAWSEQSIYEQYF
TRBD1	TRBV4-3	few	TRBJ1-2	TGCGCCAGCAGCCCCCAGGGGGCAGTTGGCTACACCTTC	CASSPQGAVGYTF
NA	TRBV10-1	NA	TRBJ2-4	TGCGCCAGAGCGGTAGCCAAAAACATTCAGTACTTC	CARAVAKNIQYF
NA	TRBV6-5	many	TRBJ1-5	TGTGCCAGCAGTTACTCGGGCGGTTCGAATCAGCCCCAGCATTTT	CASSYSGGSNQPQHF
NA	TRBV7-9	few	TRBJ2-3	TGTGCCAGGAGTCGTTTGGGATCAGATACGCAGTATTTT	CARSRLGSDTQYF
TRBD2	TRBV13	NA	TRBJ2-2	TGTGCCAGCAGCTCGAGACTAGCGGGAGGGAGCACCGGGGAGCTGTTTTTT	CASSSRLAGGSTGELFF